Listed below are T cell receptor beta chains from one sample, sequenced in a study of response to subunit inactivated influenza vaccine. TCRdb recomputed calls from the RT-PCR reads with MiXCR, one row per CDR3 protein. This sample has 630,000 or so distinct CDR3 sequences; about a sixth occur once, and the top ten carry more than 9%. The source was PBMCs from blood, collected 11 to 12 days after vaccination. The receptors originated from a man in his fifties or sixties who received an inactivated influenza vaccine. CDR3s include the opening cysteine and the closing phenylalanine or tryptophan. The D gene is left open where the match is weak. Not every row has a clone size; where given, it reads once, few, many or a size class.

J	size	length	V	D	CDR3	DNA
TRBJ2-7	many	14	TRBV10-3	NA	CAIFNPGHSYEQYF	TGTGCCATCTTCAATCCAGGCCACTCCTACGAGCAGTACTTC
TRBJ2-1	NA	15	TRBV9	NA	CASTKGGGSYNEQFF	TGTGCCAGCACGAAAGGAGGGGGATCCTACAATGAGCAGTTCTTC
TRBJ2-1	NA	16	TRBV20-1	TRBD1	CSASALSRGIWDEQFF	TGCAGTGCTAGCGCGTTAAGCAGGGGGATATGGGATGAGCAGTTCTTC
TRBJ2-1	NA	23	TRBV24-1	NA	CATSDASGGRGLGDSSSYNEQFF	TGTGCCACCAGTGATGCATCAGGGGGTAGGGGACTAGGGGATTCCAGCTCCTACAATGAGCAGTTCTTC
TRBJ2-3	NA	15	TRBV11-2	NA	CASSLAGFGTDTQYF	TGTGCCAGCAGCTTAGCAGGGTTTGGCACAGATACGCAGTATTTT
TRBJ2-5	few	14	TRBV2	TRBD2	CASSATSGRQAQYF	TGTGCCAGCAGTGCGACTAGCGGGCGCCAGGCCCAGTACTTC
TRBJ2-7	NA	19	TRBV28	TRBD2	CASSHPLTSGGALSYEQYF	TGTGCCAGCAGCCATCCCCTTACTAGCGGGGGGGCACTATCCTACGAGCAGTACTTC
TRBJ2-2	few	17	TRBV20-1	NA	CSARDLGRGPRDGELFF	TGCAGTGCTAGAGATTTGGGCAGGGGCCCACGGGACGGGGAGCTGTTTTTT
TRBJ2-1	NA	15	TRBV5-1	TRBD1	CASSLRTGGSNEQFF	TGCGCCAGCAGCTTGCGGACAGGGGGCTCCAATGAGCAGTTCTTC
TRBJ2-1	NA	15	TRBV30	TRBD2	CAWSWTSGGYNEQFF	TGTGCCTGGAGTTGGACTAGCGGGGGCTACAATGAGCAGTTCTTC
TRBJ2-7	NA	12	TRBV11-2	NA	CASSPVGREQYF	TGTGCCAGCAGCCCCGTGGGTCGCGAGCAGTACTTC
TRBJ2-1	few	17	TRBV9	TRBD2	CASSVETSALGYNEQFF	TGTGCCAGCAGCGTAGAGACTAGCGCACTAGGCTACAATGAGCAGTTCTTC
TRBJ1-5	NA	14	TRBV6-1	TRBD1	CASSVTGVHQPQHF	TGTGCCAGCAGTGTTACAGGGGTCCATCAGCCCCAGCATTTT
TRBJ2-5	NA	11	TRBV28	NA	CASIWEETQYF	TGTGCCAGCATCTGGGAGGAGACCCAGTACTTC
TRBJ2-5	NA	11	TRBV20-1	TRBD2	CSAQRGETQYF	TGCAGTGCTCAGCGGGGGGAGACCCAGTACTTC
TRBJ1-2	NA	13	TRBV5-1	NA	CASSKDSSYGYTF	TGCGCCAGCAGCAAGGACAGCTCCTATGGCTACACCTTC
TRBJ2-5	NA	16	TRBV3-1	NA	CASSRPPGRPPETQYF	TGTGCCAGCAGCCGCCCTCCGGGTAGGCCCCCGGAGACCCAGTACTTC